The 7 T cell receptor beta chains reported below all come from one sample, sequenced in a study of spatial heterogeneity in lung cancer (dated 2019 in TCRdb). The library was produced with 5' RACE. TCRdb records NextSeq 500 as the sequencer. The raw public data were reprocessed by TCRdb itself: fastp quality trimming at Q25, MiXCR clonotype calling, in-frame beta chains only. Each CDR3 protein appears once, grouped with its most common genes and DNA. The sample table lists roughly 25,000 distinct CDR3 sequences, roughly 4.8% of them with a count of one. The top ten hold about 5% of the sample. Sample time point, as interpreted from the label and publication: sample taken at primary tumor resection. TCR sequencing used whole RNA extracted from tumor and nontumor lung tissue, or from cryopreserved PBMC samples, without cell sorting. Sample: PBMCs, taken at surgery. Receptor source: a male donor with early-stage non-small cell lung cancer.

This clonotype was seen ten or more times. The rearrangement links TRBV5-1 to TRBJ2-7; tentative D call: TRBD1 (7 bases). CDR3 length equals 16 residues. The V end was cut by 0 bases, the J end by 0 bases, with 13 bases between. Germline assignment: CDR1 SGHRS and CDR2 YFSETQ. As DNA, the CDR3 is TGCGCCAGCAGCTTGGGGACAGGACTATCCTCCTACGAGCAGTACTTC. This gives the protein CASSLGTGLSSYEQYF.

This clonotype has at least ten counts. The genes are TRBV2 and TRBJ2-2, with a tentative D call TRBD2 (6 bases). V was pared by 1 base and J by 2 bases, with 8 bases between. Germline CDR1 SNHLY, CDR2 FYNNEI. This CDR3 comprises 15 residues. The DNA for the CDR3 is TGTGCCAGCAGTGAAGTGGGGGGTAACACCGGGGAGCTGTTTTTT. This sequence encodes CASSEVGGNTGELFF.

Of note for this clonotype: This may come from a read error, since a much larger clone is one base off. The V and J genes are TRBV6-1 and TRBJ1-4; D not resolved. CDR3 length equals 15 residues. In germline, CDR1 is MNHNS, CDR2 SASEGT. The CDR3 reads CASSEGLWASEKPFF. In DNA form, the CDR3 reads TGTGCCAGCAGTGAAGGCCTTTGGGCAAGTGAAAAACCGTTTTTT.

This chain links TRBV7-2 with TRBJ2-2; TRBD1 or TRBD2 may be the D gene (5 bases each). The CDR3 consists of 15 residues. The germline gives CDR1 SGHTA, CDR2 FQGNSA. V was pared by 2 bases and J by 3 bases, with 10 bases between. CDR3 sequence (DNA): TGTGCCAGCAGCTTACTGGGACCAGACACCGGGGAGCTGTTTTTT. As protein: CASSLLGPDTGELFF.

This clonotype was observed at least ten times. The chain joins TRBV5-1 to TRBJ2-2; D ambiguous. CDR1 is SGHRS, CDR2 YFSETQ, per germline. This CDR3 has 11 amino acids. Trimming left V 3 bases short and J 7 bases short, with 4 bases between. CDR3 protein: CASSSDGELFF. In nucleotides, the CDR3 is TGCGCCAGCAGCTCTGACGGGGAGCTGTTTTTT.

The sample holds many counts of this clonotype. The chain employs TRBV18 and TRBJ1-4; D gene unclear. Germline loops: CDR1 KGHSH, CDR2 LQKENI. Trimming stripped 3 bases from V and 1 base from J, with 9 bases between. The CDR3 is 15 amino acids. In nucleotides, the CDR3 is TGTGCCAGCTCACCGAACGTACAAACTAATGAAAAACTGTTTTTT. Residues: CASSPNVQTNEKLFF.

In this sample, this clonotype is medium-sized. The chain links TRBV29-1 to TRBJ2-7; 10 bases agree with TRBD1. Trimming at V came to 4 bases and at J to 5 bases, leaving 8 bases not matched to a gene. CDR3 length equals 14 residues. CDR1 SQVTM and CDR2 ANQGSEA come from the germline V gene. CDR3 DNA: TGCAGCGTTGGTGGGACAGGGGTAACGAACGAGCAGTACTTC. The encoded protein is CSVGGTGVTNEQYF.